This T cell receptor (beta chain) originates from a study of neoadjuvant anti-PD-1 for oral cavity cancer. Measured with immunoSEQ multiplex PCR; TCRdb has only the in-frame clones, and not every one. The table shows about 80,000 clones, with approximately 80% occurring only once. Regarding the study as a whole: TCR analyses covered only three patients per response group.

This clone was seen more than once but under ten times. Its antigen is undetermined. The junction departs from germline at one end; a sequencing error may be responsible. Germline-derived CDR1 and CDR2 are SGHVS and FQNEAQ. There are 15 residues in the CDR3. Patients were newly diagnosed with stage II-IVA oral cavity squamous cell carcinoma without prior systemic or radiation treatment. This specimen consisted of PBMCs, obtained before nivolumab (anti-PD-1) treatment. The receptor comes from a person between 40 and 79 years old with oral cavity squamous cell carcinoma. The chain employs TRBV7-8 and TRBJ1-1; D may be TRBD1 (6 bases). The DNA for the CDR3 is TGTGCCAGCAGCCTAGCGGCAGGGGCTGGGGCTGAAGCTTTCTTT. Translating it yields CASSLAAGAGAEAFF. Together with reference TRBV7-8 and TRBJ1-1, the CDR3 gives the full variable domain: GAGVSQSPRYKVAKRGQDVALRCDPISGHVSLFWYQQALGQGPEFLTYFQNEAQLDKSGLPSDRFFAERPEGSVSTLKIQRTQQEDSAVYLCASSLAAGAGAEAFFGQGTRLTVV.